The 24 T cell receptor beta chains below were found in one sample sequenced in a study of blood T cell repertoires in COVID-19. Assay: immunoSEQ multiplex PCR; the TCRdb copy retains only in-frame clones and omits some. Of roughly 200,000 clones listed, over 80% are singletons. What was sequenced was PBMCs or T cells enriched from blood (not recorded which). The receptors shown here come from a young man who had recovered from COVID-19.

This rearrangement joins TRBV4-2 to TRBJ1-1; 11 positions match TRBD1. Germline CDR1 and CDR2: LGHNA and YNFKEQ. Trimming at V came to 2 bases and at J to 6 bases, leaving 11 bases not matched to a gene. CDR3 length equals 17 residues. DNA of the CDR3: TGTGCCAGCAGCCAACGATCAACCGGGACAGGGGGATCTGAAGCTTTCTTT. Its translation is CASSQRSTGTGGSEAFF.

J is TRBJ1-1 and V is TRBV27, with a weak D call TRBD1 (5 bases). The CDR3 covers 13 residues. Germline CDR1 is MNHEY and CDR2 is SMNVEV (reference sequence). Trimming took off 6 bases at V and 4 bases at J, with 12 bases between the two ends. CDR3 bases: TGTGCCAGCAGCCCAGGGTTGGCCACTGAAGCTTTCTTT. As protein: CASSPGLATEAFF.

J is TRBJ2-1 and V is TRBV4-1; 9 bases line up with TRBD2. Germline CDR1 reads MGHRA; CDR2 reads YSYEKL. This CDR3 spans 15 amino acids. Trimming at V came to 1 base and at J to 4 bases, leaving 2 bases not matched to a gene. CDR3 residues: CASSQASGTYNEQFF. CDR3 DNA: TGCGCCAGCAGCCAAGCTAGCGGGACTTACAATGAGCAGTTCTTC.

This chain links TRBV5-1 with TRBJ2-5; TRBD1 agrees at 7 bases. Looked up from germline, CDR1 is SGHRS and CDR2 is YFSETQ. V shed 5 bases and J 1 base; nucleotides not matched to a gene: 8. This CDR3 is 15 amino acids long. The CDR3 spells CASRILGQSQETQYF. The CDR3 DNA reads as TGCGCCAGCAGGATTTTGGGACAGAGCCAAGAGACCCAGTACTTC.

The chain recombines TRBV10-3 with TRBJ1-2; 8 positions agree with TRBD1. J gave up 2 bases and V 4 bases, and 9 bases lay outside the gene matches. The CDR3 has 16 amino acids. CDR1 and CDR2 from the germline V gene are ENHRY and SYGVKD. CDR3 sequence: CAISGGGQGINYGYTF. The CDR3 DNA is TGTGCCATCAGTGGGGGCGGACAGGGCATCAACTATGGCTACACCTTC.

The chain joins TRBV11-2 to TRBJ1-3; 7 bases map to TRBD1. CDR3 length: 14 amino acids. J gave up 4 bases and V 4 bases, and 4 bases lay outside the gene matches. The germline CDR1 and CDR2 sequences are SGHAT and FQNNGV. The CDR3 reads CASSSDRVGNTIYF. CDR3 DNA: TGTGCCAGCAGCTCAGACAGGGTAGGAAACACCATATATTTT.

V is TRBV9 and J is TRBJ2-5; 7 bases match TRBD2. The CDR3 spans 15 residues. CDR1 SGDLS and CDR2 YYNGEE come from the germline V gene. Germline trimming cut 0 bases from V and 2 bases from J; bases unmatched to any gene: 4. The CDR3 is CASSVGERGQETQYF. Written as DNA, the CDR3 is TGTGCCAGCAGCGTAGGGGAGCGGGGACAAGAGACCCAGTACTTC.

The J gene is TRBJ2-1, the V gene TRBV10-1; 9 nucleotides align to TRBD1. The CDR3 spans 14 residues. Germline trimming cut 6 bases from V and 3 bases from J; bases unmatched to any gene: 3. Germline lookup yields CDR1 WNHNN and CDR2 SYGVQD (reference sequence). The CDR3 coding sequence is TGCGCCAGCAGGCCGGGACAGGGCTACAATGAGCAGTTCTTC. As protein: CASRPGQGYNEQFF.

This clone was counted a few times. The chain uses TRBV12-3 or TRBV12-4 and TRBJ2-3; no clear D gene. V was pared by 3 bases and J by 4 bases, with 5 bases between. The CDR3 length is 12 residues. CDR3 sequence: CASSFSPDTQYF. The CDR3 nucleotides are TGTGCCAGCAGTTTTAGCCCAGATACGCAGTATTTT.

This rearrangement joins TRBV10-3 to TRBJ1-1; a weak D match, TRBD1 (6 bases). Germline CDR1 ENHRY, CDR2 SYGVKD. This CDR3 comprises 17 residues. Trimming removed 0 bases from V and 0 bases from J, with 14 bases in between. CDR3 DNA sequence: TGTGCCATCAGTGAGTCACGGGTGGGGGCTCTGAACACTGAAGCTTTCTTT. This codes for CAISESRVGALNTEAFF.

The chain couples TRBV7-8 to TRBJ1-3; 9 nucleotides align to TRBD1. With 2 bases clipped from V and 2 bases from J, the junction kept 7 bases outside the gene matches. The CDR3 contains 17 residues. Per the germline V gene, CDR1 is SGHVS and CDR2 is FQNEAQ. CDR3 protein: CASSLLLQGATGNTIYF. As DNA, the CDR3 is TGTGCCAGCAGCTTATTATTACAGGGGGCGACTGGAAACACCATATATTTT.

V and J are TRBV19 and TRBJ1-5; D might be TRBD1 (6 bases). Germline values: CDR1 LNHDA, CDR2 SQIVND (reference sequence). The CDR3 loop spans 14 amino acids. Trimming left V 5 bases short and J 3 bases short, with 11 bases between. The CDR3 protein is CASSLGTSNQPQHF. The CDR3 coding sequence is TGTGCCAGTAGTCTCGGGACATCCAATCAGCCCCAGCATTTT.

The CDR3 here is CASSFTGTNYEQYF. DNA for the CDR3: TGCGCCAGCAGCTTTACCGGGACTAACTACGAGCAGTACTTC. V and J are TRBV5-1 and TRBJ2-7; 7 bases fit TRBD2. V gave up 2 bases and J gave up 3 bases; unmatched junction bases: 5. Germline V gives CDR1 SGHRS, CDR2 YFSETQ. The CDR3 length is 14 residues.

This CDR3 reads CASSTIRGNEAFF. In nucleotides, the CDR3 is TGTGCCAGCAGCACCATTAGGGGGAATGAAGCTTTCTTT. The chain recombines TRBV12-3 or TRBV12-4 with TRBJ1-1, with D tentatively TRBD1 (6 bases). V dropped 6 bases and J dropped 7 bases, with 15 bases sitting between them. This CDR3 contains 13 residues.

This chain uses TRBV4-3 with TRBJ1-4; D not resolved. V lost 0 bases and J 5 bases, leaving 22 bases between the germline ends. CDR1 is LGHNA and CDR2 is YSLEER in the germline V gene. This CDR3 is built from 19 residues. CDR3 coding DNA: TGCGCCAGCAGCCAAGATCCGCGACCCAACAGAATTACAAATGAAAAACTGTTTTTT. As protein: CASSQDPRPNRITNEKLFF.

The chain employs TRBV11-2 and TRBJ2-3; no definite D call. Per germline, CDR1 SGHAT and CDR2 FQNNGV. CDR3 size: 15 residues. V was trimmed by 5 bases and J by 2 bases, leaving 14 bases between them. This chain's CDR3 is CASSPIRVSTDTQYF. CDR3 coding DNA: TGTGCCAGCAGCCCCATTAGAGTGTCCACAGATACGCAGTATTTT.

The chain combines TRBV30 with TRBJ2-7; the D is unclear. Trimming took 2 bases from V and 2 from J, leaving 7 bases between them. In germline, CDR1 is GTSNPN, CDR2 SVGIG (reference sequence). The CDR3 is made up of 12 amino acids. The DNA for the CDR3 is TGTGCCTGGAGTCCTCGTGCCTACGAGCAGTACTTC. This encodes CAWSPRAYEQYF. Full variable domain (remainder filled in from reference TRBV30 and TRBJ2-7): SQTIHQWPATLVQPVGSPLSLECTVEGTSNPNLYWYRQAAGRGLQLLFYSVGIGQISSEVPQNLSASRPQDRQFILSSKKLLLSDSGFYLCAWSPRAYEQYFGPGTRLTVT.

V gene TRBV19 combines with J gene TRBJ1-5; D perhaps matches TRBD1 (6 bases). The CDR3 runs to 15 residues. V was shortened by 7 bases and J by 2 bases, with 15 bases between the two germline ends. Germline CDR1 and CDR2: LNHDA and SQIVND (reference sequence). Here the CDR3 DNA reads TGTGCCAGTACCAGTACAGGGAAGGGCAATCAGCCCCAGCATTTT. Protein sequence: CASTSTGKGNQPQHF.

The chain recombines TRBV19 with TRBJ2-7; the D gene is possibly TRBD1 (6 bases). The CDR3 totals 14 residues. From germline, CDR1 is LNHDA and CDR2 SQIVND (reference sequence). V was pared by 4 bases and J by 3 bases, with 13 bases between. The CDR3 sequence: CASSNLGQLYEQYF. CDR3 DNA sequence: TGTGCCAGTAGTAATCTAGGACAGCTCTACGAGCAGTACTTC.

The DNA for the CDR3 is TGCGCCAGCAGTGAAGGTCAACTGGGAGCGACCCAGTACTTC. Translating gives CASSEGQLGATQYF. The genes are TRBV10-1 and TRBJ2-5; a possible D gene is TRBD2 (5 bases). This CDR3 has 14 amino acids. Trimming stripped 3 bases from V and 7 bases from J, with 15 bases between. Germline V CDR1 and CDR2: WNHNN, SYGVQD (reference sequence).

The chain uses TRBV19 and TRBJ2-7; 9 bases fit TRBD2. CDR3 length: 15 residues. Germline CDR1 is LNHDA and CDR2 is SQIVND (reference sequence). V shed 5 bases, J shed 5 bases, and the junction held 10 bases outside the gene matches. Here the CDR3 reads CASSSSGTSINEQYF. The CDR3 DNA follows: TGTGCCAGTAGTTCGTCCGGGACTAGCATCAACGAGCAGTACTTC.

V usage is TRBV25-1 and J usage is TRBJ1-4, with unresolved D. V was pared by 6 bases and J by 0 bases, with 11 bases between. This CDR3 is 15 amino acids long. The germline V gene encodes CDR1 MGHDK and CDR2 SYGVNS. CDR3 region: CASRPALATNEKLFF. CDR3 DNA sequence: TGTGCCAGCAGACCAGCACTAGCAACTAATGAAAAACTGTTTTTT.

The rearrangement links TRBV30 to TRBJ2-7; TRBD1 agrees at 8 bases. This CDR3 has 14 residues. From germline, CDR1 is GTSNPN and CDR2 SVGIG (reference sequence). Trimming took 7 bases from V and 5 from J; bases not matched to a gene: 13. CDR3 residues: CAYNPTGALDEQYF. The CDR3 nucleotides are TGTGCCTATAACCCGACAGGGGCTCTCGACGAGCAGTACTTC.

The chain joins TRBV5-1 to TRBJ2-5; D call uncertain. Germline CDR1 and CDR2: SGHRS and YFSETQ. Trimming took off 2 bases at V and 2 bases at J, with 10 bases between the two ends. CDR3 length: 14 amino acids. The CDR3 here is CASSFIGEQETQYF. CDR3 nucleotide sequence: TGCGCCAGCAGCTTTATAGGAGAACAAGAGACCCAGTACTTC.